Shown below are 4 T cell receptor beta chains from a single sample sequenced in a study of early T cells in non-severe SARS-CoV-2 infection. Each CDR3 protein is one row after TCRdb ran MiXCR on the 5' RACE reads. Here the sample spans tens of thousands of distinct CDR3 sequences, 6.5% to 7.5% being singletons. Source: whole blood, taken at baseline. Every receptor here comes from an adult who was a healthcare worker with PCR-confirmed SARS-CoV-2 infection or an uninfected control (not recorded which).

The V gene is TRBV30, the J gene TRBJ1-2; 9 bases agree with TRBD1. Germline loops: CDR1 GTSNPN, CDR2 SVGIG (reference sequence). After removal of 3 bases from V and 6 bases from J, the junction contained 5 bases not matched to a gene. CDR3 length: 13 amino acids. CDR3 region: CAWSLGQGNGYTF. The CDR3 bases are TGTGCCTGGAGCCTGGGACAGGGTAATGGCTACACCTTC. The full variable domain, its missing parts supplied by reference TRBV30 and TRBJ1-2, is SQTIHQWPATLVQPVGSPLSLECTVEGTSNPNLYWYRQAAGRGLQLLFYSVGIGQISSEVPQNLSASRPQDRQFILSSKKLLLSDSGFYLCAWSLGQGNGYTFGSGTRLTVV.

The CDR3 DNA reads as TGTGCCAGCAGCTCCCCAACCCTGACAGGGGGGGCGGCAGATACGCAGTATTTT. Its translation is CASSSPTLTGGAADTQYF. The chain has TRBV7-9 and TRBJ2-3, with 9 bases fitting TRBD1. The CDR3 has 18 residues. The junction had 15 bases not matched to a gene; V was cut back by 4 bases and J by 4 bases. CDR1 is SEHNR and CDR2 is FQNEAQ in the germline V gene (reference sequence).

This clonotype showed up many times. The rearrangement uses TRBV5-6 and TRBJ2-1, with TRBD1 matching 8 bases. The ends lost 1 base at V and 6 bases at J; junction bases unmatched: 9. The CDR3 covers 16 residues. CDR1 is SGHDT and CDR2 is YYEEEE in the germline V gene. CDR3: CASSLNGQGLRNEQFF. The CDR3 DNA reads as TGTGCCAGCAGCTTGAATGGACAGGGATTACGCAATGAGCAGTTCTTC.

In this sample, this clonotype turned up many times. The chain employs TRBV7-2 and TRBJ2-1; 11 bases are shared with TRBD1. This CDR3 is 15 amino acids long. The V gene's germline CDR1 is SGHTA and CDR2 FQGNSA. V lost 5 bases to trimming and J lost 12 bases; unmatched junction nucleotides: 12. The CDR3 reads CASSPPDRGRLGQFF. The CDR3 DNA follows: TGTGCCAGCAGCCCACCGGACAGGGGGCGCCTTGGGCAGTTCTTC.